One sample yielded the 22 T cell receptor beta chains listed below, sequenced in a study of blood T cells in healthy people across ages. It was with a sample-barcoded 5' primer and a J-beta primer mix that a second PCR of about 7 to 12 cycles was run. TCRdb called the 5' RACE reads again in MiXCR, with one record for every CDR3 protein. The table lists under 2 million distinct CDR3 sequences, around 35% of them singletons. Source material: blood. Every receptor here comes from a woman in her 30s in good health.

The chain carries TRBV9 and TRBJ2-3; D may be TRBD1 or TRBD2 (5 bases each). The CDR3 consists of 15 residues. Germline CDR1 reads SGDLS; CDR2 reads YYNGEE. V lost 0 bases, J lost 0 bases, and 8 bases lay in between. The DNA of the CDR3 is TGTGCCAGCAGCGTAGGAGGGGTTAGCACAGATACGCAGTATTTT. Translation: CASSVGGVSTDTQYF.

J is TRBJ2-1 and V is TRBV7-8, with 8 bases matching TRBD2. This CDR3 is built from 16 residues. V was pared by 6 bases and J by 8 bases, with 15 bases of the junction left unmatched. Germline loops: CDR1 SGHVS, CDR2 FQNEAQ. The CDR3 here is CASRKETTGGLDEQFF. The CDR3, as DNA: TGTGCCAGCAGGAAGGAAACTACGGGGGGGCTCGATGAGCAGTTCTTC.

The table lists this clonotype with a few counts. This chain connects TRBV6-2 or TRBV6-3 to TRBJ2-5, with TRBD1 as a possible D gene (5 bases). Germline CDR1 is MNHEY and CDR2 is SVGEGT. V lost 0 bases to trimming and J lost 1 base, with 15 bases between them. The CDR3 length is 17 residues. CDR3 sequence (DNA): TGTGCCAGCAGTTACTCGGGGCCCAGGAGACTCCAAGAGACCCAGTACTTC. Protein: CASSYSGPRRLQETQYF.

This clonotype was detected a few times. The rearrangement links TRBV28 to TRBJ2-3; TRBD2 aligns across 15 bases. CDR3 length: 20 residues. Losses at the gene ends were 7 bases for V and 6 bases for J; bases not matched to a gene: 20. CDR1 and CDR2 (germline): MDHEN, SYDVKM. CDR3 protein: CASNDRIGTSGRHPTDTQYF. CDR3 sequence (DNA): TGTGCCAGCAACGACAGAATCGGGACTAGCGGGAGGCACCCCACGGATACGCAGTATTTT.

This clonotype was recorded a few times. The CDR3, as DNA: TGCAGTGCAGAGCCCGGGACTAGAGGCACAGATACGCAGTATTTT. Translation gives CSAEPGTRGTDTQYF. The V gene is TRBV20-1, the J gene TRBJ2-3, with 8 bases that match TRBD2. Unmatched junction bases numbered 9, after V lost 6 bases and J lost 1 base. CDR3 size: 15 residues. Germline CDR1 reads DFQATT; CDR2 reads SNEGSKA (reference sequence).

This chain uses TRBV3-1 with TRBJ2-7; perhaps TRBD2 as D (5 bases). This CDR3 contains 14 residues. The V end lost 5 bases, the J end lost 2 bases, and 13 bases lay between the germline ends. Looked up from germline, CDR1 is LGHDT and CDR2 is YNNKEL (reference sequence). The chain's CDR3 is CASSSMGVTYEQYF. The DNA for the CDR3 is TGTGCCAGCAGCTCAATGGGAGTAACCTACGAGCAGTACTTC.

J is TRBJ1-2 and V is TRBV20-1; D uncertain. Trimming removed 0 bases at V and 4 bases at J, with 15 bases between. The CDR3 extends over 15 amino acids. Germline V gene lookup returns CDR1 DFQATT and CDR2 SNEGSKA (reference sequence). CDR3 in amino acids: CSARDRLGWIYGYTF. The CDR3 DNA reads TGCAGTGCTAGAGACAGACTGGGGTGGATCTATGGCTACACCTTC.

On this clonotype itself: The junction departs from germline at one end; a sequencing error may be responsible. The chain recombines TRBV4-2 with TRBJ2-1, with 7 bases that match TRBD2. Germline V gene data show CDR1 as LGHNA and CDR2 as YNFKEQ. CDR3 length equals 16 residues. CDR3 in amino acids: CASSPEAGRSYNKQFF. CDR3 DNA: TGTGCCAGCAGCCCCGAAGCGGGGCGCTCCTACAATAAGCAGTTCTTC.

This clonotype was observed a handful of times. A read error may produce the germline difference seen at one junction end. The V and J genes are TRBV7-8 and TRBJ1-2, with no clear D. The CDR3 extends over 13 amino acids. Germline-derived CDR1 and CDR2 are SGHVS and FQNEAQ. CDR3 sequence: CASSYREGGGYTF. CDR3 in DNA: TGTGCCAGCAGCTACCGCGAGGGAGGTGGCTACACTTTC.

This clonotype appeared a few times. The chain uses TRBV14 and TRBJ1-6; D uncertain. With 0 bases removed from V and 8 bases from J, the gap between germline ends came to 8 bases. Germline CDR1 and CDR2: SGHDN and FVKESK. The CDR3 totals 14 residues. In nucleotides, the CDR3 is TGTGCCAGCAGCCAAGATGGGTTTTATTCACCCCTCCACTTT. Its translation is CASSQDGFYSPLHF.

In this sample, this clonotype turned up a few times. This chain links TRBV3-1 with TRBJ2-1; TRBD2 matches 9 bases. Germline CDR1 LGHDT, CDR2 YNNKEL (reference sequence). The CDR3 has 17 amino acids. Trimming at V came to 1 base and at J to 4 bases, leaving 8 bases not matched to a gene. The CDR3 coding sequence is TGTGCCAGCAGCCAAGGGTTGGCAGCGGGGGGTTACAATGAGCAGTTCTTC. It encodes CASSQGLAAGGYNEQFF.

This clonotype showed up just a few times. V usage is TRBV20-1 and J usage is TRBJ1-2, with TRBD1 identical over 7 bases. The CDR3 is 15 residues long. The V gene end was trimmed by 3 bases and the J gene end by 5 bases; junction bases not matched to a gene: 12. Looked up from germline, CDR1 is DFQATT and CDR2 is SNEGSKA (reference sequence). The CDR3 spells CSASPHDRVRYGYTF. The CDR3 nucleotides are TGCAGTGCTAGCCCCCATGACAGGGTTCGGTATGGCTACACCTTC.

This chain connects TRBV7-9 to TRBJ1-4, with 10 bases that match TRBD1. V shed 6 bases and J 2 bases; nucleotides not matched to a gene: 3. This CDR3 comprises 15 residues. Germline CDR1 reads SEHNR; CDR2 reads FQNEAQ (reference sequence). The CDR3 DNA sequence: TGTGCCAGCAGGCCGGACAGGGGGACTAATGAAAAACTGTTTTTT. This gives the protein CASRPDRGTNEKLFF.

The chain is built from TRBV12-3 or TRBV12-4 and TRBJ2-7; TRBD2 aligns across 10 bases. The CDR3 contains 14 residues. V was pared by 3 bases and J by 7 bases, with 6 bases of the junction left unmatched. The CDR3 sequence: CASSLVAGGSEQYF. CDR3 DNA: TGTGCCAGCAGTTTGGTAGCGGGAGGCTCAGAGCAGTACTTC.

The chain couples TRBV20-1 to TRBJ2-3; 11 positions match TRBD2. Looked up from germline, CDR1 is DFQATT and CDR2 is SNEGSKA (reference sequence). Trimming removed 3 bases from V and 0 bases from J; junction bases left unmatched: 5. This CDR3 is built from 16 residues. As DNA, the CDR3 is TGCAGTGCTAGGATAGCGGGGGGGCTAAGCACAGATACGCAGTATTTT. Translating it yields CSARIAGGLSTDTQYF.

This clonotype has more than one count but fewer than ten. The rearrangement joins TRBV9 to TRBJ1-2, with D possibly TRBD1 on 5 matching bases. The CDR3 spans 14 residues. The V and J ends lost 0 bases and 4 bases respectively, with 10 bases between them. Germline V gene sequence: CDR1 SGDLS, CDR2 YYNGEE. CDR3: CASSVVGGSYGYTF. DNA for the CDR3: TGTGCCAGCAGCGTAGTGGGGGGTAGCTATGGCTACACCTTC.

The gene calls are TRBV6-2 or TRBV6-3 and TRBJ2-7, with D tentatively TRBD2 (7 bases). Germline CDR1 MNHEY, CDR2 SVGEGT. The CDR3 is made up of 15 amino acids. Deletions cut 11 bases from V and 2 bases from J, with 22 bases between. This CDR3 reads CARKEAGANTYEQYF. The CDR3 nucleotides are TGTGCCCGCAAGGAGGCGGGGGCCAACACCTACGAGCAGTACTTC.

This clonotype has a handful of counts. This chain uses TRBV20-1 with TRBJ2-7, with D hard to call. This CDR3 spans 15 amino acids. Germline V gene lookup returns CDR1 DFQATT and CDR2 SNEGSKA (reference sequence). The V end was cut by 3 bases, the J end by 9 bases, with 24 bases between. The chain's CDR3 is CSASRATSSLYGQYF. CDR3 coding DNA: TGCAGTGCTAGCCGGGCGACGTCCAGTTTATATGGGCAGTACTTC.

V usage is TRBV18 and J usage is TRBJ2-7, with 11 bases lining up with TRBD1. Germline values: CDR1 KGHSH, CDR2 LQKENI. This CDR3 region has 15 residues. V was pared by 4 bases and J by 5 bases, with 7 bases of the junction left unmatched. This CDR3 reads CASSLGTGGANEQYF. DNA for the CDR3: TGTGCCAGCTCACTAGGGACAGGGGGTGCCAACGAGCAGTACTTC.

The rearrangement joins TRBV27 to TRBJ1-6; D call uncertain. V lost 6 bases, J lost 10 bases, and 16 bases lay in between. The germline CDR1 and CDR2 sequences are MNHEY and SMNVEV (reference sequence). The CDR3 spans 14 residues. As DNA, the CDR3 is TGTGCCAGCAGCCCGACCGGGAGCGTCTCACCCCTCCACTTT. This gives the protein CASSPTGSVSPLHF.

This clonotype was detected ten times or more. The CDR3 DNA reads as TGCGCCAGCAGTGGCAGGGTAGAGACCCAGTACTTC. The encoded protein is CASSGRVETQYF. The chain employs TRBV10-1 and TRBJ2-5; D possibly corresponds to TRBD1 (5 bases). The germline gives CDR1 WNHNN, CDR2 SYGVQD (reference sequence). The V end lost 4 bases, the J end lost 4 bases, and 7 bases lay between the germline ends. This CDR3 is built from 12 residues.

This clonotype was detected once. The V and J genes are TRBV7-6 and TRBJ2-1; 10 nucleotides agree with TRBD2. The J call may not be correct, given that the DNA end is closer to TRBJ2-7. The CDR3 sequence is 15 residues long. Per the germline V gene, CDR1 is SGHVS and CDR2 is FNYEAQ. CDR3 nucleotides: TGTGCCAGCAGCTTGAGAGCGGGAGGGGACAATGAGCAGTACTTC. Translation gives CASSLRAGGDNEQYF.